This T cell receptor beta chain stems from a study of T cells in localized non-small cell lung cancer. Study-level results: Those with higher blood T cell density had longer overall survival. Measurement of T cell clonality placed uninvolved adjacent lung highest, above the level in tumor.

Germline assignment: CDR1 MDHEN and CDR2 SYDVKM. V lost 3 bases to trimming and J lost 0 bases, with 9 bases between them. CDR3 length: 15 amino acids. As to this clone: As yet, its antigen is unknown.

Assay: immunoSEQ multiplex PCR; the TCRdb copy retains only in-frame clones and omits some. The table has about 56,000 clones, 86% seen once. The receptor was isolated from a woman aged 35-75 years with stage I lung adenocarcinoma. Source: peripheral blood, taken before any cancer treatment. The chain links TRBV28 to TRBJ1-3, with D unclear. In DNA, the CDR3 is TGTGCCAGCAGTTTCGACGGCAGCTCTGGAAACACCATATATTTT. This encodes CASSFDGSSGNTIYF.